Listed below are T cell receptor beta chains from one sample, sequenced in a study of blood T cell repertoires in COVID-19. Using immunoSEQ multiplex PCR, the repertoire was profiled, and TCRdb retains in-frame clones only, with some absent. The data show 100,000 or so clones, roughly nine tenths seen once. Sample: peripheral blood. Receptor source: a man aged 55-75 years with acute or convalescent COVID-19. Each CDR3 is given with its conserved first and last residue. Fields, in order: clone size, J gene, V gene, D gene, CDR3 DNA, CDR3 protein. D genes are given only for firm matches. For some rows the clone size is stated as once, few or many, or as a class when expanded; others skip it.

size: .; J: TRBJ1-1; V: TRBV11-2; D: TRBD1; DNA: TGTGCCAGCAGCTCTCCACCATGGAACAGGGGTAACACTGAAGCTTTCTTT; CDR3: CASSSPPWNRGNTEAFF
size: .; J: TRBJ2-3; V: TRBV13; D: TRBD2; DNA: TGTGCCAGCAGCTCGACGCTAGCGGGAGGGCCCCATGATACGCAGTATTTT; CDR3: CASSSTLAGGPHDTQYF
size: .; J: TRBJ1-5; V: TRBV19; D: TRBD1; DNA: TGTGCCACTCGCGGACAGGGACTTTATAGCAATCAGCCCCAGCATTTT; CDR3: CATRGQGLYSNQPQHF
size: .; J: TRBJ1-1; V: TRBV6-5; D: TRBD1; DNA: TGTGCCAGCACCAAGGACAGGGGTTTCACTGAAGCTTTCTTT; CDR3: CASTKDRGFTEAFF
size: once; J: TRBJ2-3; V: TRBV7-9; D: .; DNA: TGTGCCAGCAGCTTAAGGGGGGGCCTACCTAGCACAGATACGCAGTATTTT; CDR3: CASSLRGGLPSTDTQYF
size: .; J: TRBJ2-2; V: TRBV7-9; D: TRBD2; DNA: TGTGCCAGCAGTCAACCGGGACTAGCGGGACCCGGGGAGCTGTTTTTT; CDR3: CASSQPGLAGPGELFF
size: .; J: TRBJ1-3; V: TRBV30; D: .; DNA: TGTGCCTGGGGCTCACCGGGAAACACCATATATTTT; CDR3: CAWGSPGNTIYF
size: .; J: TRBJ2-2; V: TRBV6-5; D: .; DNA: TGTGCCAGCAGTTACCGGCTAGCCGGCACCGGGGAGCTGTTTTTT; CDR3: CASSYRLAGTGELFF
size: .; J: TRBJ2-2; V: TRBV4-1; D: TRBD1; DNA: TGCGCCAGCAGCCACGACGACAGGGGATTTAGGGGGGAGCTGTTTTTT; CDR3: CASSHDDRGFRGELFF
size: .; J: TRBJ1-1; V: TRBV5-1; D: .; DNA: TGCGCCAGCAGCTTGTCCGCCAGAGGGAACCCAACGACTGAAGCTTTCTTT; CDR3: CASSLSARGNPTTEAFF
size: .; J: TRBJ2-7; V: TRBV27; D: TRBD1; DNA: TGTGCCAGCAGTTCACAGGGGGCGGTGTGGGAAGAGCAGTACTTC; CDR3: CASSSQGAVWEEQYF
size: few; J: TRBJ2-1; V: TRBV6-5; D: TRBD2; DNA: TGTGCCAGCAGTCCCGGGACTAGCGGGATTAATGAGCAGTTCTTC; CDR3: CASSPGTSGINEQFF
size: .; J: TRBJ1-1; V: TRBV10-3; D: .; DNA: TGTGCCATCAGTGAGTCAGTCAGAGCAGGGACTGAAGCTTTCTTT; CDR3: CAISESVRAGTEAFF
size: .; J: TRBJ2-1; V: TRBV27; D: .; DNA: TGTGCCAGCATAAAGGACAGGGAGGGCGATGAGCAGTTCTTC; CDR3: CASIKDREGDEQFF
size: once; J: TRBJ2-3; V: TRBV6-1; D: .; DNA: TGTGCCAGCAGTGACCCGGGACTGCCCGGGGGAGATACGCAGTATTTT; CDR3: CASSDPGLPGGDTQYF
size: .; J: TRBJ1-1; V: TRBV7-9; D: .; DNA: TGTGCCAGCAGCCGTGGCGGAATTAACACTGAAGCTTTCTTT; CDR3: CASSRGGINTEAFF
size: .; J: TRBJ2-5; V: TRBV6-1; D: TRBD1; DNA: TGTGCCAGCAGTGAGGGACAGGGGGCATGGGAGACCCAGTACTTC; CDR3: CASSEGQGAWETQYF
size: .; J: TRBJ2-3; V: TRBV5-5; D: TRBD1; DNA: TGTGCCAGCAGCCCTAGGACAGGAGGCACAGATACGCAGTATTTT; CDR3: CASSPRTGGTDTQYF